A single sample is the source of the 24 T cell receptor beta chains below, sequenced in a study of CD4+ T cells in melanoma. Generated by immunoSEQ multiplex PCR, the TCRdb table keeps only in-frame clones and is missing some. The sample has roughly 140,000 clones; nearly 95% are singletons. The receptors stem from a human donor with melanoma.

The chain is built from TRBV5-1 and TRBJ1-2; 7 nucleotides agree with TRBD1. Per the germline V gene, CDR1 is SGHRS and CDR2 is YFSETQ. This CDR3 is built from 15 residues. V shed 4 bases and J 7 bases; nucleotides not matched to a gene: 13. The CDR3 reads CASSPDRATFGGYTF. CDR3 nucleotide sequence: TGCGCCAGCAGCCCAGACAGGGCCACCTTCGGTGGCTACACCTTC.

The rearrangement uses TRBV6-1 and TRBJ2-5; D gene uncertain. V lost 7 bases and J 5 bases, leaving 17 bases between the germline ends. CDR1 is MNHNS and CDR2 is SASEGT in the germline V gene. The CDR3 length is 14 residues. The CDR3 protein is CASKKEPAEETQYF. The CDR3 DNA is TGTGCCAGCAAAAAAGAACCCGCGGAGGAGACCCAGTACTTC.

The chain employs TRBV6-5 and TRBJ2-5; D uncertain. CDR1 MNHEY and CDR2 SVGAGI come from the germline V gene. Trimming shortened V by 10 bases and J by 4 bases, and 16 bases separated the two germline ends. The CDR3 totals 13 residues. The CDR3 sequence: CATRNGVGETQYF. CDR3 bases: TGTGCCACCAGAAATGGGGTAGGAGAGACCCAGTACTTC.

There are a few counts of this clone. The sample has other DNA sequences that encode this CDR3 too. The genes are TRBV5-1 and TRBJ2-3, with D uncertain. The CDR3 spans 12 residues. V lost 1 base to trimming and J lost 0 bases, with 0 bases between them. Germline CDR1 reads SGHRS; CDR2 reads YFSETQ. The CDR3, as DNA: TGCGCCAGCAGCTTGAGCACAGATACGCAGTATTTT. Amino acids: CASSLSTDTQYF.

This chain joins TRBV7-8 and TRBJ2-7; possible D gene TRBD2, 7 bases. Trimming took 5 bases from V and 3 from J, leaving 14 bases between them. This CDR3 region has 14 residues. Germline CDR1 SGHVS, CDR2 FQNEAQ. The CDR3 DNA sequence: TGTGCCAGCAGCAGGGGGGGGGACTTCTACGAGCAGTACTTC. This sequence encodes CASSRGGDFYEQYF.

The chain carries TRBV7-9 and TRBJ2-3; tentatively, D is TRBD1 or TRBD2 (5 bases each). This CDR3 comprises 13 residues. V lost 1 base, J lost 14 bases, and 16 bases lay in between. The germline gives CDR1 SEHNR, CDR2 FQNEAQ (reference sequence). The CDR3 sequence is CASSLESGTGSYF. The CDR3 DNA reads TGTGCCAGCAGCTTAGAGTCTGGGACGGGTTCGTATTTT.

This sequence joins TRBV4-1 and TRBJ2-7; TRBD2 aligns across 7 bases. The CDR3 length is 16 residues. Trimming cost V 0 bases and J 0 bases; bases outside gene matches: 5. Germline V gives CDR1 MGHRA, CDR2 YSYEKL. In DNA, the CDR3 is TGCGCCAGCAGCCAAGATCTCGCGGGGGACTCCTACGAGCAGTACTTC. This translates into CASSQDLAGDSYEQYF.

The chain uses TRBV11-3 and TRBJ1-1; D remains ambiguous. The CDR3 sequence is 14 residues long. The V and J ends lost 0 bases and 4 bases respectively, with 9 bases between them. Germline-derived CDR1 and CDR2 are SGHNT and YENEEA. CDR3 in amino acids: CASSLDRYGTEAFF. In DNA, the CDR3 is TGTGCCAGCAGCTTAGATCGTTACGGCACTGAAGCTTTCTTT. Full variable domain (rest looked up from reference TRBV11-3 and TRBJ1-1): EAGVVQSPRYKIIEKKQPVAFWCNPISGHNTLYWYLQNLGQGPELLIRYENEEAVDDSQLPKDRFSAERLKGVDSTLKIQPAELGDSAVYLCASSLDRYGTEAFFGQGTRLTVV.

This chain joins TRBV5-1 and TRBJ2-5, with TRBD1 matching 7 bases. V gave up 4 bases and J gave up 2 bases; unmatched junction bases: 5. The germline gives CDR1 SGHRS, CDR2 YFSETQ. This CDR3 contains 14 residues. CDR3 protein: CASSPGDRQETQYF. The CDR3 nucleotides read TGCGCCAGCAGCCCCGGGGACAGACAAGAGACCCAGTACTTC. Filled out from reference TRBV5-1 and TRBJ2-5, the complete variable domain reads KAGVTQTPRYLIKTRGQQVTLSCSPISGHRSVSWYQQTPGQGLQFLFEYFSETQRNKGNFPGRFSGRQFSNSRSEMNVSTLELGDSALYLCASSPGDRQETQYFGPGTRLLVL.

V gene TRBV13 combines with J gene TRBJ2-4; D is unresolved. The V and J ends lost 6 bases and 0 bases respectively, with 15 bases between them. Germline V gives CDR1 PRHDT, CDR2 FYEKMQ (reference sequence). This CDR3 is 16 amino acids long. The CDR3 nucleotides read TGTGCCAGCAGTTCATACGGAACCCTAGCCAAAAACATTCAGTACTTC. This encodes CASSSYGTLAKNIQYF.

This chain connects TRBV7-3 to TRBJ2-5, with 9 bases aligning to TRBD2. The V gene's germline CDR1 is SGHTA and CDR2 FQGTGA. The CDR3 is 17 amino acids. The J segment lost 1 base and the V segment lost 1 base, leaving 7 bases of the junction unmatched. The CDR3 DNA sequence: TGTGCCAGCAGCTTAAAGGGTTCGCGGGGGGGCCAAGAGACCCAGTACTTC. Its protein is CASSLKGSRGGQETQYF. Supplemented by reference TRBV7-3 and TRBJ2-5, the full variable domain reads GAGVSQTPSNKVTEKGKYVELRCDPISGHTALYWYRQSLGQGPEFLIYFQGTGAADDSGLPNDRFFAVRPEGSVSTLKIQRTERGDSAVYLCASSLKGSRGGQETQYFGPGTRLLVL.

This chain connects TRBV7-9 to TRBJ1-1, with a tentative D call TRBD1 (6 bases). Germline lookup yields CDR1 SEHNR and CDR2 FQNEAQ (reference sequence). V was cut by 7 bases and J by 0 bases, with 15 bases left in between. There are 15 residues in the CDR3. CDR3 region: CASIAQGKLNTEAFF. Here the CDR3 DNA reads TGTGCCAGCATTGCCCAGGGGAAGTTGAACACTGAAGCTTTCTTT.

The chain uses TRBV18 and TRBJ1-2; TRBD1 agrees at 11 bases. CDR3 length: 16 residues. With 4 bases clipped from V and 6 bases from J, the junction kept 10 bases outside the gene matches. CDR1 and CDR2 (germline): KGHSH, LQKENI. The CDR3 sequence is CASSQQGQGDSDGYTF. The CDR3 nucleotides are TGTGCCAGCTCACAACAGGGACAGGGGGACTCGGATGGCTACACCTTC.

This clone was seen only once. This chain connects TRBV12-5 to TRBJ2-7; D perhaps matches TRBD2 (6 bases). In germline, CDR1 is LGHNT, CDR2 FRNRAP. Trimming removed 7 bases from V and 3 bases from J, with 19 bases in between. CDR3 length equals 15 residues. CDR3 sequence (DNA): TGTGCTAGTGCCCAATCAGTATGGGGGGACTACGAGCAGTACTTC. Residues: CASAQSVWGDYEQYF. The complete variable domain, with remaining parts taken from reference TRBV12-5 and TRBJ2-7, reads DARVTQTPRHKVTEMGQEVTMRCQPILGHNTVFWYRQTMMQGLELLAYFRNRAPLDDSGMPKDRFSAEMPDATLATLKIQPSEPRDSAVYFCASAQSVWGDYEQYFGPGTRLTVT.

The V and J genes are TRBV4-1 and TRBJ1-2, with a tentative D call TRBD1 (6 bases). The CDR3 length is 16 residues. Germline loops: CDR1 MGHRA, CDR2 YSYEKL. Trimming removed 2 bases from V and 2 bases from J, with 15 bases in between. The CDR3 DNA follows: TGCGCCAGCAGCCAACCCGACAGGCGCCCCAACTATGGCTACACCTTC. Its translation: CASSQPDRRPNYGYTF.

The rearrangement joins TRBV5-1 to TRBJ2-1; D not certain. Trimming removed 7 bases from V and 9 bases from J, with 17 bases in between. The CDR3 has 13 amino acids. Germline V lookup: CDR1 SGHRS, CDR2 YFSETQ. This chain's CDR3 is CASSLGSTGEQFF. The CDR3 DNA follows: TGCGCCAGCTCGCTGGGCTCCACCGGTGAGCAGTTCTTC. The variable domain in full, with the rest retrieved from reference TRBV5-1 and TRBJ2-1, is KAGVTQTPRYLIKTRGQQVTLSCSPISGHRSVSWYQQTPGQGLQFLFEYFSETQRNKGNFPGRFSGRQFSNSRSEMNVSTLELGDSALYLCASSLGSTGEQFFGPGTRLTVL.

This clone was seen a single time. V gene TRBV12-5 combines with J gene TRBJ2-3; 7 nucleotides match TRBD2. In germline, CDR1 is LGHNT, CDR2 FRNRAP. V trimming: 2 bases; J trimming: 2 bases; junction bases outside the gene matches: 4. There are 15 residues in the CDR3. CDR3 amino acids: CASGLWGGDTDTQYF. In nucleotides, the CDR3 is TGTGCTAGTGGTTTGTGGGGGGGGGACACAGATACGCAGTATTTT.

The chain is built from TRBV9 and TRBJ1-5, with TRBD1 as a possible D gene (5 bases). Germline V gene sequence: CDR1 SGDLS, CDR2 YYNGEE. Trimming pared 4 bases from V and 5 bases from J, leaving 10 bases between. The CDR3 length is 13 residues. The CDR3 region is CASSRTWDQPQHF. The CDR3 nucleotides are TGTGCCAGCAGCAGGACATGGGATCAGCCCCAGCATTTT.

The chain uses TRBV30 and TRBJ1-2; a possible D gene is TRBD1 (6 bases). The CDR3 is 15 residues long. The V end lost 2 bases, the J end lost 2 bases, and 15 bases lay between the germline ends. Germline-derived CDR1 and CDR2 are GTSNPN and SVGIG (reference sequence). The CDR3 reads CAWSIPSTGNYGYTF. The CDR3 DNA is TGTGCCTGGAGTATCCCCTCGACAGGAAACTATGGCTACACCTTC. The full variable domain, rest sourced from reference TRBV30 and TRBJ1-2, is SQTIHQWPATLVQPVGSPLSLECTVEGTSNPNLYWYRQAAGRGLQLLFYSVGIGQISSEVPQNLSASRPQDRQFILSSKKLLLSDSGFYLCAWSIPSTGNYGYTFGSGTRLTVV.

This chain joins TRBV2 and TRBJ2-5, with 9 bases aligning to TRBD1. Germline CDR1 is SNHLY and CDR2 is FYNNEI. The CDR3 runs to 14 residues. Trimming cost V 6 bases and J 3 bases; bases outside gene matches: 5. The CDR3 is CASREDRGKETQYF. The CDR3 DNA reads TGTGCCAGCAGGGAGGACAGGGGTAAAGAGACCCAGTACTTC.

The rearrangement links TRBV7-6 to TRBJ2-1; TRBD2 agrees at 7 bases. The CDR3 sequence is 15 residues long. The junction had 9 bases not matched to a gene; V was cut back by 3 bases and J by 7 bases. Germline CDR1 and CDR2: SGHVS and FNYEAQ. In DNA form, the CDR3 reads TGTGCCAGCAGCTTTAATTCTCTAGCGGCAAATGAGCAGTTCTTC. Its protein is CASSFNSLAANEQFF.

The chain employs TRBV2 and TRBJ1-2; 7 bases match TRBD1. This CDR3 region has 14 residues. The ends lost 7 bases at V and 4 bases at J; junction bases unmatched: 9. CDR1 and CDR2 from the germline V gene are SNHLY and FYNNEI. The DNA for the CDR3 is TGTGCCAGCAAAGGGGACAGAGTTTTCTATGGCTACACCTTC. Translated, it gives CASKGDRVFYGYTF.

V and J are TRBV18 and TRBJ1-6, with D possibly matching TRBD1 (5 bases). The CDR3 extends over 15 amino acids. V lost 3 bases, J lost 7 bases, and 13 bases lay in between. The V gene's germline CDR1 is KGHSH and CDR2 LQKENI. DNA for the CDR3: TGTGCCAGCTCACCCTCCCAGGGTGAGAATTCACCCCTCCACTTT. Amino acids: CASSPSQGENSPLHF.

The CDR3, as DNA: TGCGCCAGCAGCCCCGGGACATCCATCTACGAAAAACTGTTTTTT. Amino acid sequence: CASSPGTSIYEKLFF. The rearrangement joins TRBV5-1 to TRBJ1-4, with a weak D call TRBD1 (6 bases). Per the germline V gene, CDR1 is SGHRS and CDR2 is YFSETQ. CDR3 length: 15 amino acids. Between the trimmed V and J ends, which lost 4 bases and 8 bases, there was a span of 18 bases.